The 18 T cell receptor beta chains below were found in one sample sequenced in a study of blood T cell repertoires in COVID-19 (dated by TCRdb to 2020 to 2022). The library was generated by the immunoSEQ multiplex PCR assay. This immuneACCESS table, as held by TCRdb, lists in-frame sequences with V and J called but not all clones. Of the missing ones, under half trace to an unresolved V gene in checked studies; the others have no known cause. Counted in this sample were over 250,000 clones; around 86% of them appeared once. The top ten clonotypes cover roughly 1.6% of the sample. The sample consisted of peripheral blood. These TCRs come from a woman in her 40s who had recovered from COVID-19.

The chain uses TRBV10-1 and TRBJ1-6; no clear D gene. Trimming pared 3 bases from V and 10 bases from J, leaving 7 bases between. Germline V gene lookup returns CDR1 WNHNN and CDR2 SYGVQD (reference sequence). The CDR3 runs to 12 residues. CDR3 DNA: TGCGCCAGCAGTGATTTGAGGTCACCCCTCCACTTT. Translating it yields CASSDLRSPLHF.

V usage is TRBV24-1 and J usage is TRBJ1-2; 7 bases match TRBD1. V lost 8 bases and J lost 2; bases outside the gene matches: 4. Germline-derived CDR1 and CDR2 are KGHDR and SFDVKD. This CDR3 comprises 13 residues. This CDR3 is CATTLGQNYGYTF. DNA for the CDR3: TGTGCCACCACCCTGGGACAGAACTATGGCTACACCTTC.

This chain connects TRBV5-3 to TRBJ1-5; D might be TRBD1 (5 bases). TRBV5-3 is labeled an ORF, and its function is uncertain. Trimming left V 4 bases short and J 4 bases short, with 15 bases between. The length of the CDR3 is 15 residues. CDR3 nucleotide sequence: TGTGCCAGAAGCGTGGGAGGTCGGGGGAATCAGCCCCAGCATTTT. This translates into CARSVGGRGNQPQHF.

The chain has TRBV7-2 and TRBJ1-5; the D gene is possibly TRBD1 (5 bases). Trimming removed 5 bases at V and 0 bases at J, with 20 bases between. CDR3 size: 18 residues. CDR1 and CDR2 (germline): SGHTA, FQGNSA. The CDR3 sequence is CASSPGGGSSYSNQPQHF. The CDR3 coding sequence is TGTGCCAGCAGCCCCGGCGGGGGATCGAGCTATAGCAATCAGCCCCAGCATTTT.

The chain employs TRBV30 and TRBJ1-4, with D hard to call. Germline V gives CDR1 GTSNPN, CDR2 SVGIG (reference sequence). The CDR3 loop spans 13 amino acids. V was cut by 5 bases and J by 10 bases, with 17 bases left in between. CDR3 in DNA: TGTGCCTGGGAGGAGGATCTTAAGGGAAAACTGTTTTTT. This gives the protein CAWEEDLKGKLFF.

This chain uses TRBV2 with TRBJ2-3, with D possibly TRBD2 on 5 matching bases. From germline, CDR1 is SNHLY and CDR2 FYNNEI. This CDR3 is 14 amino acids long. The V and J ends lost 7 bases and 6 bases respectively, with 17 bases between them. The CDR3 is CASNGPTGMDTQYF. As DNA, the CDR3 is TGTGCCAGCAACGGTCCAACGGGAATGGATACGCAGTATTTT.

The chain is built from TRBV28 and TRBJ2-7; 9 nucleotides match TRBD2. The germline CDR1 and CDR2 sequences are MDHEN and SYDVKM. V was pared by 8 bases and J by 2 bases, with 13 bases of the junction left unmatched. CDR3 size: 16 residues. The CDR3 spells CASCPLAGMLTYEQYF. The CDR3 DNA sequence: TGTGCCAGCTGCCCCCTAGCGGGGATGCTCACCTACGAGCAGTACTTC.

This clone showed up just once. The chain combines TRBV4-2 with TRBJ1-2; D is undetermined. The V end was cut by 0 bases, the J end by 0 bases, with 8 bases between. This CDR3 region has 15 residues. The germline V gene encodes CDR1 LGHNA and CDR2 YNFKEQ. CDR3 nucleotide sequence: TGTGCCAGCAGCCAAGAAGGAGGGACTAACTATGGCTACACCTTC. This translates into CASSQEGGTNYGYTF.

The chain combines TRBV2 with TRBJ2-3, with TRBD1 matching 8 bases. V gave up 8 bases and J gave up 12 bases; unmatched junction bases: 7. CDR3 length: 11 amino acids. The germline V gene encodes CDR1 SNHLY and CDR2 FYNNEI. CDR3 residues: CASDRTGSQYF. The DNA of the CDR3 is TGTGCCAGCGACAGGACAGGGAGTCAGTATTTT. Complete variable domain (other parts from reference TRBV2 and TRBJ2-3): EPEVTQTPSHQVTQMGQEVILRCVPISNHLYFYWYRQILGQKVEFLVSFYNNEISEKSEIFDDQFSVERPDGSNFTLKIRSTKLEDSAMYFCASDRTGSQYFGPGTRLTVL.

This clone appeared a single time. The chain is built from TRBV29-1 and TRBJ1-2; 7 bases are a match to TRBD1. Germline loops: CDR1 SQVTM, CDR2 ANQGSEA. This CDR3 region has 16 residues. Germline trimming cut 3 bases from V and 8 bases from J; bases unmatched to any gene: 18. The CDR3 sequence: CSVDLWWTGGSGGYTF. In DNA, the CDR3 is TGCAGCGTTGATTTGTGGTGGACAGGCGGCTCGGGCGGCTACACCTTC.

This clone was seen a few times. The rearrangement joins TRBV19 to TRBJ2-1; 8 bases match TRBD1. This CDR3 has 13 amino acids. Trimming removed 6 bases from V and 7 bases from J; junction bases left unmatched: 5. The germline V gene has CDR1 LNHDA and CDR2 SQIVND (reference sequence). CDR3 amino acids: CASSWTGWNEQFF. CDR3 bases: TGTGCCAGTAGCTGGACAGGGTGGAATGAGCAGTTCTTC. The whole variable domain, filled in from reference TRBV19 and TRBJ2-1, reads DGGITQSPKYLFRKEGQNVTLSCEQNLNHDAMYWYRQDPGQGLRLIYYSQIVNDFQKGDIAEGYSVSREKKESFPLTVTSAQKNPTAFYLCASSWTGWNEQFFGPGTRLTVL.

The chain couples TRBV5-1 to TRBJ2-2; 7 nucleotides line up with TRBD1. V lost 2 bases and J lost 4; bases outside the gene matches: 5. Germline V CDR1 and CDR2: SGHRS, YFSETQ. This CDR3 contains 15 residues. The CDR3: CASSFEGATTGELFF. The DNA of the CDR3 is TGCGCCAGCAGCTTCGAGGGGGCGACCACCGGGGAGCTGTTTTTT.

The chain's CDR3 is CATAISYEQYF. The DNA for the CDR3 is TGTGCCACCGCTATAAGTTACGAGCAGTACTTC. V gene TRBV10-3 combines with J gene TRBJ2-7; D not resolved. The CDR3 consists of 11 residues. CDR1 is ENHRY and CDR2 is SYGVKD in the germline V gene. V lost 10 bases, J lost 4 bases, and 11 bases lay in between.

V usage is TRBV5-1 and J usage is TRBJ1-2; D perhaps matches TRBD1 (5 bases). This CDR3 contains 14 residues. Germline V gene lookup returns CDR1 SGHRS and CDR2 YFSETQ. V was pared by 4 bases and J by 8 bases, with 18 bases between. CDR3 sequence (DNA): TGCGCCAGCAGCACCAACCCAGGGTCTCGGGGCTACACCTTC. Amino acid sequence: CASSTNPGSRGYTF.

The gene calls are TRBV5-4 and TRBJ1-1; 10 bases agree with TRBD1. The CDR3 is 14 amino acids. Losses at the gene ends were 7 bases for V and 4 bases for J; bases not matched to a gene: 7. Germline V gene lookup returns CDR1 SGHNT and CDR2 YYREEE (reference sequence). CDR3 sequence reads: CASGRDRGPTEAFF. As DNA, the CDR3 is TGTGCCAGCGGAAGGGACAGGGGTCCCACTGAAGCTTTCTTT.

This chain uses TRBV6-5 with TRBJ2-3, with D tentatively TRBD1 or TRBD2 (6 bases each). Trimming removed 4 bases at V and 1 base at J, with 12 bases between. CDR3 length equals 15 residues. Germline CDR1 and CDR2: MNHEY and SVGAGI. CDR3 region: CASSFSGARTDTQYF. DNA of the CDR3: TGTGCCAGCAGTTTCTCGGGGGCCCGCACAGATACGCAGTATTTT.

The chain recombines TRBV7-9 with TRBJ2-1; 8 bases line up with TRBD2. The V segment lost 3 bases and the J segment 0 bases; nucleotides outside the gene matches: 4. The CDR3 is 16 residues long. Germline loops: CDR1 SEHNR, CDR2 FQNEAQ (reference sequence). CDR3 region: CASSFTTSASYNEQFF. CDR3 nucleotide sequence: TGTGCCAGCAGCTTTACGACTAGCGCCTCCTACAATGAGCAGTTCTTC.

The rearrangement links TRBV6-6 to TRBJ1-2; D not certain. CDR3 length: 14 amino acids. V lost 2 bases to trimming and J lost 1 base, with 8 bases between them. The germline CDR1 and CDR2 sequences are MNHNY and SVGAGI (reference sequence). The CDR3 sequence: CASSYEVSNYGYTF. In DNA, the CDR3 is TGTGCCAGCAGTTACGAAGTCAGTAACTATGGCTACACCTTC.